The rows below give T cell receptor beta chains drawn from one sample of a study of cytomegalovirus exposure and HLA in healthy donors. Here immunoSEQ multiplex PCR was the method, and the copy in TCRdb shows in-frame clones only, minus some. The table has 110,000 or so clones, about 81% seen once. The sample was PBMCs. These receptors were taken from a young man in good health and CMV-seronegative. Each CDR3 is given with its conserved first and last residue. A D gene is named only where the DNA matches it firmly. Where a row states a size, it is once, few, many or the class of an expanded clone; other rows omit it.

-,TRBJ1-2,-,TRBV18,TGTGCCAGCTCACGACGACAGGACACGACGTATGGGTATGGCTACACCTTC,CASSRRQDTTYGYGYTF
-,TRBJ1-5,TRBD1,TRBV28,TGTGCCAGCAGTTTAGGGGACAGGAAAAGGCGTCAGCCCCAGCATTTT,CASSLGDRKRRQPQHF
-,TRBJ2-7,-,TRBV9,TGTGCCAGCAGCCCGCAATCACAGGAGTCCTACGAGCAGTACTTC,CASSPQSQESYEQYF
once,TRBJ2-1,TRBD2,TRBV6-1,TGTGCCAGCAGTTTAAGCGGGGGGTACAATGAGCAGTTCTTC,CASSLSGGYNEQFF
-,TRBJ2-5,TRBD1,TRBV6-1,TGTGCCAGCAGGAACAGGGGGGCTCTGGAGACCCAGTACTTC,CASRNRGALETQYF
-,TRBJ2-3,TRBD2,TRBV7-2,TGTGCCAGCAGCCGCATTGGGGGCGGGGGGGGCACAGATACGCAGTATTTT,CASSRIGGGGGTDTQYF
-,TRBJ2-3,-,TRBV9,TGTGCCAGCAGCGTCACCACTCTAGGCGGCACAGATACGCAGTATTTT,CASSVTTLGGTDTQYF
-,TRBJ2-7,TRBD1,TRBV30,TGTGCCTGGAGTCGACAGGGGAGCTACGAGCAGTACTTC,CAWSRQGSYEQYF
-,TRBJ2-5,TRBD2,TRBV6-6,TGTGCCAGCAGTGCCACCGCTAGCGGGGGTAGGGAGACCCAGTACTTC,CASSATASGGRETQYF
-,TRBJ2-5,TRBD1,TRBV4-1,TGCGCCAGCAGCCCACCTGGACAGGGGGAAGAGACCCAGTACTTC,CASSPPGQGEETQYF
once,TRBJ2-2,-,TRBV19,TGTGCCAGCCACTTCCGCCCGCCCACCGGGGAGCTGTTTTTT,CASHFRPPTGELFF
-,TRBJ1-1,TRBD1,TRBV6-1,TGTGCCAGCAGTAAAAACAGGGGGCTGGATGAAGCTTTCTTT,CASSKNRGLDEAFF
-,TRBJ2-7,TRBD1,TRBV5-4,TGTGCCAGCAGCTCCAACAGGGGCTCCTACGAGCAGTACTTC,CASSSNRGSYEQYF
few,TRBJ1-6,-,TRBV5-1,TGCGCCAGCAGCTTGTCCAGTTATAATTCACCCCTCCACTTT,CASSLSSYNSPLHF